Listed below are T cell receptor beta chains from one sample, sequenced in a study of cytomegalovirus exposure and HLA in healthy donors. TCRdb keeps only in-frame clones here, not all; method: immunoSEQ multiplex PCR. The table gives around 140,000 clones; the top ten clones make up approximately 1.5% of it. The sequenced sample was PBMCs. All receptors come from a woman between 40 and 50 years old in good health and CMV-seronegative. The CDR3 runs from the conserved cysteine through the conserved F or W. D genes are given only for firm matches.

J	length	V	D	CDR3	DNA
TRBJ2-7	14	TRBV4-3	NA	CASSQGLNAYEQYF	TGCGCCAGCAGCCAGGGGCTAAACGCCTACGAGCAGTACTTC
TRBJ2-5	13	TRBV28	NA	CASTLGQQETQYF	TGTGCCAGCACCCTAGGACAGCAAGAGACCCAGTACTTC
TRBJ1-5	13	TRBV6-6	NA	CASRYQSKGSGHF	TGTGCCAGCAGGTACCAGAGTAAGGGAAGCGGACATTTT
TRBJ1-5	14	TRBV6-1	NA	CASRGPDEYQPQHF	TGTGCCAGCAGGGGGCCGGACGAATATCAGCCCCAGCATTTT
TRBJ1-2	12	TRBV19	NA	CASENIRDGYTF	TGTGCCAGTGAAAATATCAGGGATGGCTACACCTTC
TRBJ2-7	13	TRBV7-8	NA	CASSLGRVYEQYF	TGTGCCAGCAGCTTAGGTCGGGTCTACGAGCAGTACTTC
TRBJ1-2	13	TRBV28	NA	CASRVPQGYGYTF	TGTGCCAGCAGGGTACCCCAGGGTTATGGCTACACCTTC
TRBJ2-7	14	TRBV5-1	TRBD1	CASRGQSSSYEQYF	TGCGCCAGCAGGGGACAGTCAAGCTCCTACGAGCAGTACTTC
TRBJ2-2	15	TRBV28	NA	CASSSSQVRSGELFF	TGTGCCAGCAGTTCGAGCCAAGTGAGGTCCGGGGAGCTGTTTTTT
TRBJ2-5	15	TRBV7-9	TRBD2	CASSKGLAAKETQYF	TGTGCCAGCAGCAAGGGACTAGCGGCGAAAGAGACCCAGTACTTC
TRBJ1-1	13	TRBV5-1	NA	CASSQAGGTEAFF	TGCGCCAGCAGCCAAGCGGGAGGGACTGAAGCTTTCTTT
TRBJ1-5	16	TRBV19	NA	CASSKRGPRIYQPQHF	TGTGCCAGTAGTAAAAGGGGTCCGAGAATTTATCAGCCCCAGCATTTT
TRBJ2-5	14	TRBV28	TRBD2	CASSLPRGVETQYF	TGTGCCAGCAGTTTACCGCGGGGGGTGGAGACCCAGTACTTC
TRBJ1-2	15	TRBV27	NA	CASSFTRYANYGYTF	TGTGCCAGCAGTTTTACGCGGTACGCTAACTATGGCTACACCTTC
TRBJ1-2	16	TRBV10-3	NA	CAISESFTPNSPGYTF	TGTGCCATCAGTGAGTCCTTCACTCCAAACAGCCCTGGCTACACCTTC